This T cell receptor (beta chain) was retrieved from a study of OX40 agonist ivuxolimab in advanced cancers. Details on this clone: The sample has other DNA sequences that encode this CDR3 too.

Looked up from germline, CDR1 is LNHDA and CDR2 is SQIVND (reference sequence). The CDR3 consists of 14 residues. V lost 6 bases, J lost 2 bases, and 13 bases lay in between. Clones were sequenced by immunoSEQ multiplex PCR, and TCRdb holds only the in-frame ones, with some missing. The sample lists about 25,000 clones, roughly four fifths occurring once. Blood draws occurred at baseline, cycle 4 day 1, and cycle 7 day 1. This TCR was sampled from an adult with an advanced solid tumor such as melanoma, head and neck, liver or kidney cancer. The chain recombines TRBV19 with TRBJ1-1; tentatively, D is TRBD1 (5 bases). The source material was CD4+ or CD8+ T cells sorted from blood, sampled in a trial of the OX40 agonist ivuxolimab. CDR3 residues: CASSEGLFNTEAFF. In DNA, the CDR3 is TGTGCCAGTAGCGAGGGACTTTTCAACACTGAAGCTTTCTTT. The whole variable domain, filled in from reference TRBV19 and TRBJ1-1, reads DGGITQSPKYLFRKEGQNVTLSCEQNLNHDAMYWYRQDPGQGLRLIYYSQIVNDFQKGDIAEGYSVSREKKESFPLTVTSAQKNPTAFYLCASSEGLFNTEAFFGQGTRLTVV.